This passage covers 3 T cell receptor beta chains from one sample sequenced in a study of blood T cell repertoires in COVID-19. The data were produced by immunoSEQ multiplex PCR, yet TCRdb's version contains in-frame clones alone and is incomplete. The profile covers 50,000 to 75,000 clones, with 75% to 95% appearing a single time and roughly 8.1% taken by the ten largest. The source material was peripheral blood. These receptors originate from a human donor in a cohort sampled during active COVID-19.

The chain combines TRBV11-1 with TRBJ2-1; D may be TRBD2 (5 bases). Germline loops: CDR1 SGHAT, CDR2 FQDESV (reference sequence). The CDR3 covers 16 residues. Trimming cost V 5 bases and J 0 bases, with 14 bases left between them. The CDR3 nucleotides are TGTGCCAGCAGCGTGGACTCCCAGCTCTCCTACAATGAGCAGTTCTTC. Amino acid sequence: CASSVDSQLSYNEQFF.

The chain is built from TRBV7-3 and TRBJ2-5; D is ambiguous. Trimming pared 7 bases from V and 5 bases from J, leaving 11 bases between. This CDR3 has 12 amino acids. Germline lookup yields CDR1 SGHTA and CDR2 FQGTGA. The CDR3 region has the DNA TGTGCCAGCACCCGCCGGGTGGAGACCCAGTACTTC. Translating it yields CASTRRVETQYF.

This chain connects TRBV7-9 to TRBJ1-2; TRBD1 is a possible D gene (6 bases). Between the trimmed V and J ends, which lost 2 bases and 5 bases, there was a span of 12 bases. Germline CDR1 SEHNR, CDR2 FQNEAQ (reference sequence). The length of the CDR3 is 14 residues. As DNA, the CDR3 is TGTGCCAGCAGCTTATTGGGGGCACCTTATGGCTACACCTTC. Its protein product is CASSLLGAPYGYTF. The full variable domain, completed using reference TRBV7-9 and TRBJ1-2, is DTGVSQNPRHKITKRGQNVTFRCDPISEHNRLYWYRQTLGQGPEFLTYFQNEAQLEKSRLLSDRFSAERPKGSFSTLEIQRTEQGDSAMYLCASSLLGAPYGYTFGSGTRLTVV.